What follows are 17 T cell receptor beta chains derived from one specimen sequenced in a study of OX40 agonist ivuxolimab in advanced cancers. Sequencing used immunoSEQ multiplex PCR; TCRdb keeps in-frame clones, though not all of them. The table shows roughly 80,000 clones, with about 82% occurring only once. Material: CD4+ or CD8+ T cells sorted from blood, obtained in a trial of the OX40 agonist ivuxolimab. These receptors originate from an adult with an advanced solid tumor such as melanoma, head and neck, liver or kidney cancer.

This chain joins TRBV19 and TRBJ1-2; D may be TRBD1 (6 bases). Germline CDR1 LNHDA, CDR2 SQIVND (reference sequence). The CDR3 runs to 15 residues. V shed 6 bases and J shed 2 bases, with 16 bases lying between them. CDR3 nucleotide sequence: TGTGCCAGTAGGGACCCAGGACAGCTGAACTATGGCTACACCTTC. It translates to CASRDPGQLNYGYTF.

A word on this clone: Given a much more abundant clone one base away, this may be a read error. This sequence joins TRBV7-9 and TRBJ1-2; no definite D call. Germline loops: CDR1 SEHNR, CDR2 FQNEAQ (reference sequence). The CDR3 consists of 14 residues. The DNA of the CDR3 is TGTGCCAGCAGCTTGAGCGGAGGCGACTATGGCTACATCTTC. This encodes CASSLSGGDYGYIF.

J is TRBJ2-7 and V is TRBV5-5; no clear D gene. V lost 0 bases, J lost 3 bases, and 25 bases lay in between. The CDR3 is 19 residues long. CDR1 and CDR2 (germline): SGHKS, YYEKEE (reference sequence). The CDR3 region is CASSLAPRYLLGLSYEQYF. The CDR3 DNA follows: TGTGCCAGCAGCTTGGCGCCCAGGTATCTTTTGGGCTTGAGCTACGAGCAGTACTTC.

The chain has TRBV6-5 and TRBJ1-1, with TRBD1 identical over 7 bases. V shed 5 bases, J shed 4 bases, and the junction held 4 bases outside the gene matches. Germline values: CDR1 MNHEY, CDR2 SVGAGI. The CDR3 spans 13 residues. This chain's CDR3 is CASSQGGTTEAFF. In nucleotides, the CDR3 is TGTGCCAGCAGTCAGGGGGGAACCACTGAAGCTTTCTTT.

On this clone: The same CDR3 also results from other DNA sequences found in this sample. The genes are TRBV30 and TRBJ2-1; D may correspond to TRBD1 or TRBD2 (6 bases each). This CDR3 comprises 13 residues. Trimming took 5 bases from V and 10 from J, leaving 18 bases between them. Germline assignment: CDR1 GTSNPN and CDR2 SVGIG (reference sequence). The CDR3 here is CAWSRGGVGEQFF. The CDR3, as DNA: TGTGCCTGGTCCAGGGGCGGGGTGGGGGAGCAGTTCTTC.

The J gene is TRBJ2-2, the V gene TRBV7-2; maybe TRBD1 (5 bases). This CDR3 has 15 amino acids. Germline assignment: CDR1 SGHTA and CDR2 FQGNSA. The V and J ends lost 3 bases and 3 bases respectively, with 11 bases between them. CDR3 nucleotides: TGTGCCAGCAGCTTCCTAGACAGTCACACCGGGGAGCTGTTTTTT. Translation: CASSFLDSHTGELFF. The variable domain in full, with the rest retrieved from reference TRBV7-2 and TRBJ2-2, is GAGVSQSPSNKVTEKGKDVELRCDPISGHTALYWYRQSLGQGLEFLIYFQGNSAPDKSGLPSDRFSAERTGGSVSTLTIQRTQQEDSAVYLCASSFLDSHTGELFFGEGSRLTVL.

The chain recombines TRBV9 with TRBJ2-5; 11 bases align to TRBD1. V trimming: 0 bases; J trimming: 6 bases; junction bases outside the gene matches: 10. Germline CDR1 and CDR2: SGDLS and YYNGEE. The CDR3 is made up of 17 amino acids. The CDR3 nucleotides read TGTGCCAGCAGCGTAGGCGACCAAGGACAGGGGGCGAAGACCCAGTACTTC. Its translation: CASSVGDQGQGAKTQYF.

This clone was observed a few times. Sequence at one end of the junction differs from germline and may be a read error. V gene TRBV30 combines with J gene TRBJ2-5, with a possible D match to TRBD2 (6 bases). The germline CDR1 and CDR2 sequences are GTSNPN and SVGIG (reference sequence). CDR3 length: 13 residues. This CDR3 is CAWSFGPGGWVDF. In DNA form, the CDR3 reads TGTGCCTGGAGTTTTGGTCCCGGAGGGTGGGTGGACTTC.

This clone was picked up a small number of times. This sequence joins TRBV9 and TRBJ1-2; D is possibly TRBD1 (5 bases). From germline, CDR1 is SGDLS and CDR2 YYNGEE. CDR3 length: 16 amino acids. V was pared by 0 bases and J by 1 base, with 13 bases between. CDR3 sequence reads: CASSVAEDKGNYGYTF. CDR3 sequence (DNA): TGTGCCAGCAGCGTAGCCGAGGACAAGGGTAACTATGGCTACACCTTC.

V and J are TRBV7-2 and TRBJ2-7; possibly TRBD1 for D (5 bases). The CDR3 sequence is 12 residues long. The V gene's germline CDR1 is SGHTA and CDR2 FQGNSA. V was clipped by 5 bases and J by 4 bases, with 9 bases between them. DNA of the CDR3: TGTGCCAGCAGCCCTCGGACATACGAGCAGTACTTC. Its translation: CASSPRTYEQYF. The full variable domain, completed using reference TRBV7-2 and TRBJ2-7, is GAGVSQSPSNKVTEKGKDVELRCDPISGHTALYWYRQSLGQGLEFLIYFQGNSAPDKSGLPSDRFSAERTGGSVSTLTIQRTQQEDSAVYLCASSPRTYEQYFGPGTRLTVT.

The chain employs TRBV18 and TRBJ2-5, with 8 bases identical to TRBD1. V trimming: 3 bases; J trimming: 4 bases; junction bases outside the gene matches: 10. CDR3 length equals 16 residues. Germline V gene lookup returns CDR1 KGHSH and CDR2 LQKENI. The CDR3 DNA is TGTGCCAGCTCACCCTCAGGGGGCAATTCCATAGAGACCCAGTACTTC. It yields the protein CASSPSGGNSIETQYF. Combining the CDR3 with reference TRBV18 and TRBJ2-5 gives the whole variable domain NAGVMQNPRHLVRRRGQEARLRCSPMKGHSHVYWYRQLPEEGLKFMVYLQKENIIDESGMPKERFSAEFPKEGPSILRIQQVVRGDSAAYFCASSPSGGNSIETQYFGPGTRLLVL.

This chain's CDR3 is CASSPMTWTEAFF. In DNA, the CDR3 is TGTGCCAGCAGCCCTATGACGTGGACTGAAGCTTTCTTT. This chain connects TRBV7-2 to TRBJ1-1; D uncertain. Trimming removed 5 bases at V and 5 bases at J, with 12 bases between. This CDR3 has 13 residues. From germline, CDR1 is SGHTA and CDR2 FQGNSA. The complete variable domain, with remaining parts taken from reference TRBV7-2 and TRBJ1-1, reads GAGVSQSPSNKVTEKGKDVELRCDPISGHTALYWYRQSLGQGLEFLIYFQGNSAPDKSGLPSDRFSAERTGGSVSTLTIQRTQQEDSAVYLCASSPMTWTEAFFGQGTRLTVV.

V is TRBV11-2 and J is TRBJ1-5; the D gene is possibly TRBD1 (6 bases). CDR3 length: 16 amino acids. V dropped 1 base and J dropped 0 bases, with 10 bases sitting between them. Germline V gene lookup returns CDR1 SGHAT and CDR2 FQNNGV. The DNA of the CDR3 is TGTGCCAGCAGCTTAGTAGGGGGGTATAGCAATCAGCCCCAGCATTTT. The encoded protein is CASSLVGGYSNQPQHF.

This clone was counted ten times or more. The chain carries TRBV27 and TRBJ2-1; 9 positions agree with TRBD2. The germline V gene has CDR1 MNHEY and CDR2 SMNVEV (reference sequence). The V gene end was trimmed by 7 bases and the J gene end by 5 bases; junction bases not matched to a gene: 6. The CDR3 runs to 14 residues. The CDR3 here is CASKGLASHNEQFF. CDR3 nucleotides: TGTGCCAGCAAAGGACTAGCGTCCCACAATGAGCAGTTCTTC.

The chain employs TRBV6-5 and TRBJ2-2; D is unresolved. V lost 7 bases and J 7 bases, leaving 13 bases between the germline ends. There are 13 residues in the CDR3. CDR1 and CDR2 from the germline V gene are MNHEY and SVGAGI. CDR3 in DNA: TGTGCCAGCACCCCCCAGGCAGGCGGGGAGCTGTTTTTT. It encodes CASTPQAGGELFF.

The chain carries TRBV4-1 and TRBJ1-4; D perhaps matches TRBD1 (5 bases). Per the germline V gene, CDR1 is MGHRA and CDR2 is YSYEKL. CDR3 length: 14 residues. Trimming removed 3 bases from V and 8 bases from J, with 13 bases in between. This CDR3 reads CASSQRGGIEKLFF. The CDR3 DNA sequence: TGCGCCAGCAGCCAGAGGGGAGGAATAGAAAAACTGTTTTTT.

This clone was observed a single time. The V call is TRBV11-2, the J call TRBJ2-7, with unresolved D. V shed 5 bases and J shed 5 bases, with 10 bases lying between them. Germline V CDR1 and CDR2: SGHAT, FQNNGV. There are 12 residues in the CDR3. In DNA, the CDR3 is TGTGCCAGCAGCCCAGGCCAGGACGAGCAGTACTTC. It translates to CASSPGQDEQYF.